This is a list of T cell receptor beta chains from one sample in a study of cytomegalovirus exposure and HLA in healthy donors. Here immunoSEQ multiplex PCR was the method, and the copy in TCRdb shows in-frame clones only, minus some. The sample holds 120,000 or so clones, approximately 89% seen once. Sequencing input: PBMCs. These receptors came from a woman between 18 and 30 years old in good health and CMV-seronegative. Both conserved end residues are part of each CDR3. Fields, in order: J gene, V gene, clone size, D gene, CDR3 protein. D genes are given only for firm matches. Size tells how often a clone was seen (once, few, many) or the class of an expanded clone, and some rows leave it out.

j_call: TRBJ2-1
v_call: TRBV5-1
clone_size: .
d_call: TRBD2
cdr3_aa: CASSPGLAGSSYNEQFF

j_call: TRBJ1-1
v_call: TRBV15
clone_size: .
d_call: .
cdr3_aa: CATASPMNTEAFF

j_call: TRBJ1-5
v_call: TRBV4-3
clone_size: .
d_call: .
cdr3_aa: CASSQRRGNQPQHF

j_call: TRBJ2-5
v_call: TRBV10-2
clone_size: .
d_call: TRBD1
cdr3_aa: CASWTGPGGETQYF

j_call: TRBJ2-2
v_call: TRBV11-2
clone_size: .
d_call: TRBD1
cdr3_aa: CASSLRTGGTGELFF

j_call: TRBJ1-2
v_call: TRBV19
clone_size: .
d_call: .
cdr3_aa: CASLFKTGWANYGYTF

j_call: TRBJ1-5
v_call: TRBV6-5
clone_size: .
d_call: .
cdr3_aa: CASSRGMVQPQHF

j_call: TRBJ2-3
v_call: TRBV27
clone_size: .
d_call: .
cdr3_aa: CASSLGDTQYF

j_call: TRBJ1-2
v_call: TRBV7-9
clone_size: once
d_call: .
cdr3_aa: CASSLDEGPQGYTF

j_call: TRBJ2-7
v_call: TRBV4-1
clone_size: .
d_call: TRBD2
cdr3_aa: CASSHGTSAYEQYF

j_call: TRBJ1-2
v_call: TRBV19
clone_size: .
d_call: .
cdr3_aa: CASSLWARANYTF

j_call: TRBJ1-5
v_call: TRBV6-5
clone_size: .
d_call: .
cdr3_aa: CASSYGRGKPQHF

j_call: TRBJ2-5
v_call: TRBV7-8
clone_size: .
d_call: TRBD1
cdr3_aa: CASSSGGVRETQYF